This TCR beta chain was identified during a study of blood T cell repertoires in COVID-19. Overall study context: The United States, Italy and Spain provided the acute and convalescent COVID-19 samples.

The study drew participants aged about 18 to 95 years from fewer than 30 US areas. Method: immunoSEQ multiplex PCR; TCRdb's copy keeps in-frame clones and lacks some. Here the sample spans roughly 250,000 clones, 83% being singletons. V lost 8 bases, J lost 8 bases, and 12 bases lay in between. The CDR3 consists of 11 residues. CDR1 LGHDT and CDR2 YNNKEL come from the germline V gene (reference sequence). The V gene is TRBV3-1 (or the pseudogene TRBV3-2), the J gene TRBJ1-2; a weak D match, TRBD1 (6 bases). The source material was PBMCs or T cells enriched from blood (not recorded which). This TCR was sampled from a woman in her thirties or forties who had been exposed to COVID-19. For the CDR3, the DNA is TGTGCCAGCGAAGGGGGAAGAGGCTACACCTTC. The encoded protein is CASEGGRGYTF.